This T cell receptor (beta chain) was recorded in a study of blood T cell repertoires in COVID-19. The overall study: PBMCs, B-cell-depleted T cells, or T cells were the source of the cDNA or gDNA that made up the material.

With 5 bases removed from V and 7 bases from J, the gap between germline ends came to 15 bases. The CDR3 contains 13 residues. The germline gives CDR1 SQVTM, CDR2 ANQGSEA. Assay: immunoSEQ multiplex PCR; the TCRdb copy retains only in-frame clones and omits some. Counted here are more than 60,000 clones, 90% occurring once; the ten biggest clones make up 6.5% to 8.5%. This clone was recorded once. The clonotype was recovered from a human donor in a cohort sampled during active COVID-19. Specimen: peripheral blood. The V call is TRBV29-1, the J call TRBJ2-1; D is perhaps TRBD2 (6 bases). The CDR3 spells CSVSSGTRNEQFF. CDR3 nucleotides: TGCAGCGTTTCCTCCGGGACTCGGAATGAGCAGTTCTTC.